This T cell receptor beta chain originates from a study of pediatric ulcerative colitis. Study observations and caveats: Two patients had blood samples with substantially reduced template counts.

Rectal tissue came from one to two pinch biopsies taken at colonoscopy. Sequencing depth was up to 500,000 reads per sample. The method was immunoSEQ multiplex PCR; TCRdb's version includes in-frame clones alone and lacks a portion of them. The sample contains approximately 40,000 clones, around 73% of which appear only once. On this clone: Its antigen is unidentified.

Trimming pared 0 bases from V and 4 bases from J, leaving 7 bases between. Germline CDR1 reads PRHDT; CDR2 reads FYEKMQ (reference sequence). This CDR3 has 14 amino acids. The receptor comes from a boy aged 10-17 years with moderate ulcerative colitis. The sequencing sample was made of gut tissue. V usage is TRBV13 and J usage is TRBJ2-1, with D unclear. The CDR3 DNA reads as TGTGCCAGCAGCTTAGGGGGGTCTTACAATGAGCAGTTCTTC. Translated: CASSLGGSYNEQFF.